The TCR beta chain under discussion was sequenced for a study of T cell changes during pregnancy in multiple sclerosis. Profiled with immunoSEQ multiplex PCR; TCRdb holds only in-frame clones, not every one. Here the sample spans tens of thousands of clones, about nine tenths being singletons. CDR3 length: 18 amino acids. CDR1 is LNHDA, CDR2 SQIVND, per germline (reference sequence). V was trimmed by 0 bases and J by 4 bases, leaving 18 bases between them. J is TRBJ2-2 and V is TRBV19; TRBD1 is a possible D gene (6 bases). The TCR was taken from a female donor with multiple sclerosis, enrolled in a pregnancy study. The source was peripheral blood, collected in the second trimester of pregnancy. The CDR3, as DNA: TGTGCCAGTAGTATAGATGTAACGACAGGATCAAGCACCGGGGAGCTGTTTTTT. It encodes CASSIDVTTGSSTGELFF.